This T cell receptor (beta chain) was observed in a study of blood T cell repertoires in COVID-19. Germline lookup yields CDR1 PRHDT and CDR2 FYEKMQ (reference sequence). V lost 0 bases and J lost 1; bases outside the gene matches: 7. The CDR3 covers 18 residues. As processed by the authors: Estimated nucleated cell counts came from reference gene primer amplification. Measured with immunoSEQ multiplex PCR; TCRdb has only the in-frame clones, and not every one. From that table come the V and J calls and clone size; the DNA was used to work out D and trimming. Here the sample spans about 180,000 clones, 86% being singletons.

The TCR comes from a woman aged 25-40 years with active or convalescent COVID-19. The chain is built from TRBV13 and TRBJ2-7; 12 bases line up with TRBD2. Material for sequencing was peripheral blood. The CDR3 loop reads CASSLGLAGGSGSYEQYF. CDR3 sequence (DNA): TGTGCCAGCAGCTTAGGTCTAGCGGGAGGGAGCGGGTCCTACGAGCAGTACTTC.